This T cell receptor (beta chain) came from a study of glioma-infiltrating T cells after dendritic cell vaccination. About the study: Samples are from glioblastoma patients in Phase I and II dendritic cell vaccine trials.

Germline assignment: CDR1 MDHEN and CDR2 SYDVKM. The CDR3 is 13 residues long. With 5 bases removed from V and 3 bases from J, the gap between germline ends came to 11 bases. Indicated time point: after dendritic cell vaccination, including at tumor progression/relapse. Isocitrate dehydrogenase mutation was absent in all glioblastoma patients. Clones were read by immunoSEQ multiplex PCR, and TCRdb kept only the in-frame ones, dropping some. This table holds around 60,000 clones, around 86% found once. Turning to this clone: Its cognate antigen is unknown.

Findings of the study overall: Longer survival after dendritic cell vaccination followed higher pretreatment TIL content.

Sequenced material: blood, taken after dendritic cell vaccination. The chain employs TRBV28 and TRBJ2-7, with a possible D match to TRBD1 (6 bases). The clonotype originates from a human donor with glioblastoma. In DNA form, the CDR3 reads TGTGCCAGCAGTCCCGGGACACTCTACGAGCAGTACTTC. Translated: CASSPGTLYEQYF.